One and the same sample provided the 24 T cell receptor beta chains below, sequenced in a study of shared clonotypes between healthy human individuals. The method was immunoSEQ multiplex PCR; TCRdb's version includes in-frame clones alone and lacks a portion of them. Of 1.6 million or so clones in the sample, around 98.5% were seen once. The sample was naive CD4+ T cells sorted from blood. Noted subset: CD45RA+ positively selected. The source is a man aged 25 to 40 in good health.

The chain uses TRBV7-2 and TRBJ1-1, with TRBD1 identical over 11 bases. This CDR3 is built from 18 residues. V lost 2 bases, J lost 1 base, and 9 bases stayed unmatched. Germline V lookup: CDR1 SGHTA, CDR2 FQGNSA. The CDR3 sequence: CASSLSSGQGVGNTEAFF. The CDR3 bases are TGTGCCAGCAGCTTAAGTTCGGGACAGGGGGTTGGGAACACTGAAGCTTTCTTT. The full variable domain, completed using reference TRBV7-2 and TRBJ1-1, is GAGVSQSPSNKVTEKGKDVELRCDPISGHTALYWYRQSLGQGLEFLIYFQGNSAPDKSGLPSDRFSAERTGGSVSTLTIQRTQQEDSAVYLCASSLSSGQGVGNTEAFFGQGTRLTVV.

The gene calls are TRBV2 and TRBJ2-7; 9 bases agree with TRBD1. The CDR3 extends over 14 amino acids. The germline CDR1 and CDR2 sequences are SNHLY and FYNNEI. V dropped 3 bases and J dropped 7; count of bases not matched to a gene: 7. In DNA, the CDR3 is TGTGCCAGCAGTGATTTACAGGGGGCGCAGGAGCAGTACTTC. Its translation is CASSDLQGAQEQYF.

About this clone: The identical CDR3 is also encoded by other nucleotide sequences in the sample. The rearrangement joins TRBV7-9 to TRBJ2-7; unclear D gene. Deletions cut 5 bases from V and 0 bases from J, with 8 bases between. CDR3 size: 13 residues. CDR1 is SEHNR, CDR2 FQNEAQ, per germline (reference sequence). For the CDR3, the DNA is TGTGCCAGCAGCCCCTCTCCCTCCTACGAGCAGTACTTC. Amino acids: CASSPSPSYEQYF.

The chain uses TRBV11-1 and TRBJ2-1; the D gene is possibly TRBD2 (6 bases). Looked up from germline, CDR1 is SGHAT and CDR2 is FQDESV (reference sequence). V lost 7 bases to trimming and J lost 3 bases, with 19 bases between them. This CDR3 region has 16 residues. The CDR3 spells CASTHPGEDIYNEQFF. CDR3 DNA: TGTGCCAGCACTCACCCGGGGGAGGACATCTACAATGAGCAGTTCTTC.

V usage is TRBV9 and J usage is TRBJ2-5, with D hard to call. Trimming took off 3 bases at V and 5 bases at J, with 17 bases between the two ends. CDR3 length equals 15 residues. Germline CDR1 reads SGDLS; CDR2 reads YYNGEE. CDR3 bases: TGTGCCAGCAGCGGGTGGGCGTATGTCGGGGAGACCCAGTACTTC. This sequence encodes CASSGWAYVGETQYF.

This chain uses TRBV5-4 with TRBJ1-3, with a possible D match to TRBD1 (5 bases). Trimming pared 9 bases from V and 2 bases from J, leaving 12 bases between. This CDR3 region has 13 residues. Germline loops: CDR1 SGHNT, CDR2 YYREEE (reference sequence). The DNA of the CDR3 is TGTGCCACCCGGGACGGTCCTGGAAACACCATATATTTT. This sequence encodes CATRDGPGNTIYF.

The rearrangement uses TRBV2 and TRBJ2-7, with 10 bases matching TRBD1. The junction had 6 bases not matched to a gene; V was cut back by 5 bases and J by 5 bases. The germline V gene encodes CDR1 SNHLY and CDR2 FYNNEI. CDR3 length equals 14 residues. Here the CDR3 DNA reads TGTGCCAGCAGTCCGGGACAGGGGTACAACGAGCAGTACTTC. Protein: CASSPGQGYNEQYF.

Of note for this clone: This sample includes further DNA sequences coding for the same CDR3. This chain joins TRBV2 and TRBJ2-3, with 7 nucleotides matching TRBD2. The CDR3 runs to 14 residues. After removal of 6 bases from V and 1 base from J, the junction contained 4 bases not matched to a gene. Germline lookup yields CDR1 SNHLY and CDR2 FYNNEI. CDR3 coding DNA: TGTGCCAGCAGCCTGGCGGGAGGCACAGATACGCAGTATTTT. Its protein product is CASSLAGGTDTQYF.

The CDR3 spells CASSEVGTGFEQYF. The CDR3 DNA reads as TGTGCCAGCAGTGAAGTTGGGACAGGGTTCGAGCAGTACTTC. This sequence joins TRBV2 and TRBJ2-7; 9 bases fit TRBD1. V lost 1 base to trimming and J lost 6 bases; unmatched junction nucleotides: 4. The CDR3 sequence is 14 residues long. The germline V gene has CDR1 SNHLY and CDR2 FYNNEI.

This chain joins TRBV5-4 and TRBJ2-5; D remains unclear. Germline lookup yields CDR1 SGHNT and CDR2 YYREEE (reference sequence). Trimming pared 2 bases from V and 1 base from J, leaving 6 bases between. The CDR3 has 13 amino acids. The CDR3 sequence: CASSFVAQETQYF. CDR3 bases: TGTGCCAGCAGCTTTGTAGCCCAAGAGACCCAGTACTTC.

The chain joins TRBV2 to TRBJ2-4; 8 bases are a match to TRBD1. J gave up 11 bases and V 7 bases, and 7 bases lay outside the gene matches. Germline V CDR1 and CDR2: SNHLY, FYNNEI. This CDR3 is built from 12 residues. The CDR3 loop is CASNGQGRFQYF. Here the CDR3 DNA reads TGTGCCAGCAACGGACAGGGACGGTTTCAGTACTTC.

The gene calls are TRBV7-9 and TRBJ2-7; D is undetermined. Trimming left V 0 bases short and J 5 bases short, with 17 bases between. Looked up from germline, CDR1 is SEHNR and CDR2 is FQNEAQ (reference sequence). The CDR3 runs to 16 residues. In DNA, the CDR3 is TGTGCCAGCAGCTTAGCGAGTCTATTTCGGGCAGACGAGCAGTACTTC. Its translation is CASSLASLFRADEQYF.

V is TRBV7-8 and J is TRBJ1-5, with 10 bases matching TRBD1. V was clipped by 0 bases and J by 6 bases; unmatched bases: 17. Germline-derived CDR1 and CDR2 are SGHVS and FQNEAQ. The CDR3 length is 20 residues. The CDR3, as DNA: TGTGCCAGCAGCTTAGCGTCTGGGGGAGGTCTGGGACAGGGGATTCAGCCCCAGCATTTT. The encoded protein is CASSLASGGGLGQGIQPQHF.

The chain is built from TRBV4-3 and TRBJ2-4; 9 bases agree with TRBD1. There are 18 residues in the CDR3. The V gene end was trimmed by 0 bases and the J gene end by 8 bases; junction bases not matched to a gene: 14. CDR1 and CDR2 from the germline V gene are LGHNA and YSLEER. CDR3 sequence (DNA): TGCGCCAGCAGCCAAGAGACGGGGACAGGGTGGGTCGAGGACATTCAGTACTTC. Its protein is CASSQETGTGWVEDIQYF.

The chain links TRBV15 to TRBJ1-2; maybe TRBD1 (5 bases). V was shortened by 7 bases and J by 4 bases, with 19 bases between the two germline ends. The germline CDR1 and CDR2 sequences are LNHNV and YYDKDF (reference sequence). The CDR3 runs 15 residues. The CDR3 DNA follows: TGTGCCACCATCGGAGGAAGGGAGGGGTCCTATGGCTACACCTTC. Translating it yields CATIGGREGSYGYTF.

This CDR3 reads CASSQSLQHRKPQTDTQYF. CDR3 bases: TGCGCCAGCAGTCAATCGTTACAGCATAGAAAACCCCAAACAGATACGCAGTATTTT. This chain uses TRBV23-1 with TRBJ2-3; D uncertain. TRBV23-1 is treated as an ORF (open reading frame) with a function not yet certain. V was shortened by 0 bases and J by 3 bases, with 22 bases between the two germline ends. The CDR3 runs 19 residues.

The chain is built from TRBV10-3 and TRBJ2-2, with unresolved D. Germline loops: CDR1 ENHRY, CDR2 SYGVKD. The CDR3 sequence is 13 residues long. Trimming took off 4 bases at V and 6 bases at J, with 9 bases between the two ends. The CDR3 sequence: CAISGTLAGELFF. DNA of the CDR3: TGTGCCATCAGTGGGACCTTGGCCGGGGAGCTGTTTTTT.

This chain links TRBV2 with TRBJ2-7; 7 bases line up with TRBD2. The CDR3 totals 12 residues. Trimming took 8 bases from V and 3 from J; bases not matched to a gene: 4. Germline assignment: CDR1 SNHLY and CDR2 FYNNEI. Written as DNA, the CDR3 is TGTGCCAGCGGGAGGGAGGGCTACGAGCAGTACTTC. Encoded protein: CASGREGYEQYF.

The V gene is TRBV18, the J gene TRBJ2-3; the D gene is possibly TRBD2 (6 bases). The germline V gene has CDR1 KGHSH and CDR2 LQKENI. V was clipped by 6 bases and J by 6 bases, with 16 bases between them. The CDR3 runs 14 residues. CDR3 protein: CASSPGTQVDTQYF. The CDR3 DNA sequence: TGTGCCAGCTCCCCCGGGACTCAAGTTGATACGCAGTATTTT.

CDR3 sequence (DNA): TGTGCCAGCAGCTTCAGGGGAAGCACAGATACGCAGTATTTT. It specifies CASSFRGSTDTQYF. V usage is TRBV11-2 and J usage is TRBJ2-3; possibly TRBD1 for D (6 bases). Germline lookup yields CDR1 SGHAT and CDR2 FQNNGV. This CDR3 region has 14 residues. Trimming stripped 3 bases from V and 0 bases from J, with 7 bases between.

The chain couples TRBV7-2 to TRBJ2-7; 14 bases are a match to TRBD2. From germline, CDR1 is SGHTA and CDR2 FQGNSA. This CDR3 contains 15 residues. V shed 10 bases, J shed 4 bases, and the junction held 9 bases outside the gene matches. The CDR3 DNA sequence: TGTGCCACTGGACTAGCGGGAGGCACCAATTACGAGCAGTACTTC. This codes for CATGLAGGTNYEQYF. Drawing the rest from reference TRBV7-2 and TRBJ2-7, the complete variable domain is GAGVSQSPSNKVTEKGKDVELRCDPISGHTALYWYRQSLGQGLEFLIYFQGNSAPDKSGLPSDRFSAERTGGSVSTLTIQRTQQEDSAVYLCATGLAGGTNYEQYFGPGTRLTVT.

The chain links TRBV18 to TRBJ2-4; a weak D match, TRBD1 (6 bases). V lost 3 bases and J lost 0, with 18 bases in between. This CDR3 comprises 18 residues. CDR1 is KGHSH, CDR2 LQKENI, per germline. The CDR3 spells CASSPLVGQGLAKNIQYF. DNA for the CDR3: TGTGCCAGCTCACCTCTTGTTGGTCAGGGGTTAGCCAAAAACATTCAGTACTTC.

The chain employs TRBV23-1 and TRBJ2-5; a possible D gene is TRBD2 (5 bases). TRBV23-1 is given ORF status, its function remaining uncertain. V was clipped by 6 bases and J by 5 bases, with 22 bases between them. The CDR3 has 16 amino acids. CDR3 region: CASSQRPDPGVETQYF. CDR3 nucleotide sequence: TGCGCCAGCAGCCAAAGGCCGGACCCCGGGGTGGAGACCCAGTACTTC.

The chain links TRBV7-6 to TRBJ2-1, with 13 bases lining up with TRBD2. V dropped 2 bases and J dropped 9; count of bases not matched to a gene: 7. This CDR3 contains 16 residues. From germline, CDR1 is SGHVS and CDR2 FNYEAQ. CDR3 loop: CASSLILAGGPGEQFF. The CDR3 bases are TGTGCCAGCAGCTTAATACTAGCGGGAGGGCCGGGTGAGCAGTTCTTC.